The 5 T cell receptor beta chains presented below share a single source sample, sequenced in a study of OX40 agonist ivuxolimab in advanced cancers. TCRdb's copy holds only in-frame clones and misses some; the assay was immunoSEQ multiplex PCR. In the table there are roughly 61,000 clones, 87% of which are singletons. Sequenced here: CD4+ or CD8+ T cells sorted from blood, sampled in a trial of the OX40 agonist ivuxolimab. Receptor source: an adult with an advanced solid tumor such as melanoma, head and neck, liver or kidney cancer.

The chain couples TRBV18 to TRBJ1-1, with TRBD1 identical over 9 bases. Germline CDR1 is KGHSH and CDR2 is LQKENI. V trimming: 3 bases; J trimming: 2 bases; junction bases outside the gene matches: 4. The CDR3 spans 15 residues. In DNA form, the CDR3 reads TGTGCCAGCTCACCGGGGACAGGGATAAACACTGAAGCTTTCTTT. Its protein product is CASSPGTGINTEAFF. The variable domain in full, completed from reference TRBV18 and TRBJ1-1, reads NAGVMQNPRHLVRRRGQEARLRCSPMKGHSHVYWYRQLPEEGLKFMVYLQKENIIDESGMPKERFSAEFPKEGPSILRIQQVVRGDSAAYFCASSPGTGINTEAFFGQGTRLTVV.

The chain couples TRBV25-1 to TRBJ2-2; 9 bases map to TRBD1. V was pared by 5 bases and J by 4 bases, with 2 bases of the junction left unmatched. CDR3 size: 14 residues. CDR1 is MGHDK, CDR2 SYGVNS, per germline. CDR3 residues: CASSRTGVTGELFF. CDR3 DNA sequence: TGTGCCAGCAGTCGGACAGGGGTCACCGGGGAGCTGTTTTTT.

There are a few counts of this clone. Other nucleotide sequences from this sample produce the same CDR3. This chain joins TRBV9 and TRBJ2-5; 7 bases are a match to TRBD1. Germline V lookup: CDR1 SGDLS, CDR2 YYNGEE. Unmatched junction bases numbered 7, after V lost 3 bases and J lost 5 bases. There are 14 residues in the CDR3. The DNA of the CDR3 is TGTGCCAGCAGCGGACAGGGTGGCGGTGAGACCCAGTACTTC. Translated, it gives CASSGQGGGETQYF.

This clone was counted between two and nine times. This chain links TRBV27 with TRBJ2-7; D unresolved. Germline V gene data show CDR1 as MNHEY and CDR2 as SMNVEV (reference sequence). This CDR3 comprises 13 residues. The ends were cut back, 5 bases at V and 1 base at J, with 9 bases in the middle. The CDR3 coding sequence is TGTGCCAGCAGTAAATCCCCTTCCTACGAGCAGTACTTC. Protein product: CASSKSPSYEQYF.

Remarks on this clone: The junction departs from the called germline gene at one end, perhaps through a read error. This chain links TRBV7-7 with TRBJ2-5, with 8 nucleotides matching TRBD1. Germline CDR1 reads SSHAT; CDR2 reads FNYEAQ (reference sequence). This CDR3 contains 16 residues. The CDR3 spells CASSLTRTGREETQYF. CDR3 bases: TGTGCTAGCAGCTTGACTCGGACAGGGCGTGAGGAGACCCAGTACTTC.